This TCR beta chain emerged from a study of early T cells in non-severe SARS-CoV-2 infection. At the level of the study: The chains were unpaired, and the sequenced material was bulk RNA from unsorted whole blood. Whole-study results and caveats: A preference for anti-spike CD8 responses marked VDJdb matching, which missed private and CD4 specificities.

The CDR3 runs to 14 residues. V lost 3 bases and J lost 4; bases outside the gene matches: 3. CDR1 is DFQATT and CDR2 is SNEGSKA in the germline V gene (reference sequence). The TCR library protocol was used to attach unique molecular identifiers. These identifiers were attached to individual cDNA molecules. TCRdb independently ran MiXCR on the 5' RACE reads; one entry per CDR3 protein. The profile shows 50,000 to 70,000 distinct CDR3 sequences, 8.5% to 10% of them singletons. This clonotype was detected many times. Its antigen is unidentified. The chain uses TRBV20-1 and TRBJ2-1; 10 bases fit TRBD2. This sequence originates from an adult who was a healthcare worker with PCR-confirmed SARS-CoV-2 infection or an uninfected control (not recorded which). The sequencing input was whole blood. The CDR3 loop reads CSASRTSGYNEQFF. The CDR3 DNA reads TGCAGTGCTAGCCGGACTAGCGGATACAATGAGCAGTTCTTC.